Ten or more counts support the clone carrying this T cell receptor (beta chain). Its antigen is still unknown. Germline V CDR1 and CDR2: SEHNR, FQNEAQ (reference sequence). CDR3 length equals 10 residues. V dropped 8 bases and J dropped 1 base, with 2 bases sitting between them. This entry belongs to a study of T cell repertoires in cytomegalovirus infection. Looking at the study overall: Public TCR beta signatures indicated both CMV infection and matching HLA type.

MiXCR was run by TCRdb on the reads, yielding one entry per CDR3 protein. The sample lists fewer than 1,000,000 distinct CDR3 sequences; around 32% were seen once. General study results and limits: Totalled public TCR beta family frequency picked out people who carried CMV plus the relevant HLA. The ex vivo response was dominated by HLA-C-restricted CMV-specific TCR beta clonotypes.

The input for sequencing was cultured CD8+ T cells from PBMCs, taken from culture after CMV antigen stimulation. This chain links TRBV7-9 with TRBJ1-1; D is unclear. The TCR was taken from a human donor in good health (CMV status not recorded). Some clones in this sample may be carry-over from other donors' samples. The CDR3 loop reads CASGNTEAFF. The DNA of the CDR3 is TGTGCCAGCGGGAACACTGAAGCTTTCTTT.